This passage covers 19 T cell receptor beta chains from one sample sequenced in a study of read filtering for tumor transcriptome and immune sequencing. Molecular barcoded adaptors covering alpha/delta and beta/gamma chains were used on 400 to 450 ng RNA. Each CDR3 protein gets one entry after TCRdb re-called the reads with MiXCR. The sample includes around 60,000 distinct CDR3 sequences, approximately 20% of them seen just once. Source material: a population of CD138-negative cells sorted from bone marrow. All receptors derive from a donor at least 40 years old with multiple myeloma.

The table lists this clonotype with many counts. The junction does not match germline at one end; this may be a read error. This chain links TRBV5-1 with TRBJ2-2; 14 positions match TRBD2. CDR1 is SGHRS, CDR2 YFSETQ, per germline. The CDR3 sequence is 18 residues long. The CDR3 protein is CASRPGTSGSSGTGELFF. CDR3 nucleotide sequence: TGCGCTAGCAGACCCGGGACTAGCGGGAGTTCGGGCACCGGGGAGCTGTTTTTT.

At least ten counts were recorded for this clonotype. V usage is TRBV11-2 and J usage is TRBJ1-1; D unresolved. Germline V gene sequence: CDR1 SGHAT, CDR2 FQNNGV. The CDR3 runs 14 residues. Trimming pared 1 base from V and 1 base from J, leaving 7 bases between. This chain's CDR3 is CASSLVRANTEAFF. The CDR3 bases are TGTGCCAGCAGCTTAGTCCGGGCGAACACTGAAGCTTTCTTT.

In this sample, this clonotype turned up a few times. The V gene is TRBV2, the J gene TRBJ1-4; TRBD1 agrees at 8 bases. V lost 4 bases and J lost 8; bases outside the gene matches: 6. Germline CDR1 reads SNHLY; CDR2 reads FYNNEI. This CDR3 has 14 residues. CDR3 region: CASSGTGLTEKLFF. CDR3 DNA: TGTGCCAGCAGTGGGACAGGGCTTACCGAAAAACTGTTTTTT.

The genes are TRBV11-3 and TRBJ2-5; the match to TRBD1 covers 8 bases. Germline CDR1 and CDR2: SGHNT and YENEEA. The CDR3 is made up of 16 amino acids. The junction had 12 bases not matched to a gene; V was cut back by 4 bases and J by 5 bases. The DNA of the CDR3 is TGTGCCAGCAGCTCGAGGGGTTTGACAGGGGTCGAGACCCAGTACTTC. Its translation: CASSSRGLTGVETQYF.

This chain links TRBV30 with TRBJ2-7; TRBD2 might be the D (7 bases). The V end was cut by 2 bases, the J end by 2 bases, with 19 bases between. This CDR3 spans 16 amino acids. The germline V gene has CDR1 GTSNPN and CDR2 SVGIG (reference sequence). The CDR3 is CAWSMWGGRRTYEQYF. CDR3 coding DNA: TGTGCCTGGAGTATGTGGGGGGGCAGGCGAACCTACGAGCAGTACTTC.

The V and J genes are TRBV7-9 and TRBJ2-7; D may be TRBD2 (5 bases). Germline V gene sequence: CDR1 SEHNR, CDR2 FQNEAQ (reference sequence). The V gene lost 5 bases and the J gene lost 0 bases, with 11 bases spanning the gap. The CDR3 covers 14 residues. Here the CDR3 reads CASSPEGHSYEQYF. In DNA form, the CDR3 reads TGTGCCAGCAGCCCTGAGGGCCACTCCTACGAGCAGTACTTC.

This clonotype was recorded at least ten times. The chain employs TRBV3-1 and TRBJ2-6; possible D gene TRBD2, 6 bases. The germline V gene has CDR1 LGHDT and CDR2 YNNKEL (reference sequence). The CDR3 covers 15 residues. Trimming shortened V by 3 bases and J by 3 bases, and 9 bases separated the two germline ends. The CDR3 sequence: CASSQWRVGANVLTF. As DNA, the CDR3 is TGTGCCAGCAGCCAGTGGAGGGTTGGGGCCAACGTCCTGACTTTC.

There are many counts of this clonotype. J is TRBJ2-7 and V is TRBV28, with TRBD2 matching 7 bases. The CDR3 totals 14 residues. V dropped 6 bases and J dropped 4; count of bases not matched to a gene: 9. Germline V gene sequence: CDR1 MDHEN, CDR2 SYDVKM. CDR3 residues: CASRAGRLLYEQYF. The DNA for the CDR3 is TGTGCCAGCAGAGCGGGACGGTTACTTTACGAGCAGTACTTC.

This sequence joins TRBV19 and TRBJ2-6; unclear D gene. Germline V gene data show CDR1 as LNHDA and CDR2 as SQIVND (reference sequence). The CDR3 is 15 amino acids. The V end was cut by 3 bases, the J end by 0 bases, with 6 bases between. The CDR3 DNA reads TGTGCCAGTAGTATTGTGATCTCTGGGGCCAACGTCCTGACTTTC. This encodes CASSIVISGANVLTF.

The rearrangement uses TRBV29-1 and TRBJ2-1; 11 bases agree with TRBD2. Germline V CDR1 and CDR2: SQVTM, ANQGSEA. This CDR3 contains 15 residues. V dropped 6 bases and J dropped 9; count of bases not matched to a gene: 13. CDR3 sequence: CSVTTSGITVGEQFF. The CDR3 nucleotides are TGCAGCGTCACGACTAGCGGGATTACCGTAGGTGAGCAGTTCTTC.

There are many counts of this clonotype. The chain recombines TRBV28 with TRBJ2-3, with TRBD2 matching over 7 bases. From germline, CDR1 is MDHEN and CDR2 SYDVKM. CDR3 length equals 13 residues. V shed 3 bases and J 3 bases; nucleotides not matched to a gene: 0. The DNA for the CDR3 is TGTGCCAGCAGTTTGGGGGGGACAGATACGCAGTATTTT. Its translation is CASSLGGTDTQYF.

This clonotype was counted at least ten times. The chain joins TRBV11-2 to TRBJ2-1, with D unclear. CDR3 length equals 13 residues. Trimming left V 3 bases short and J 4 bases short, with 7 bases between. Germline values: CDR1 SGHAT, CDR2 FQNNGV. For the CDR3, the DNA is TGTGCCAGCAGCTTGGCCCGGTACAATGAGCAGTTCTTC. Amino acid sequence: CASSLARYNEQFF.

In its sample, this clonotype is medium-sized (0.01 to 0.1%). The J gene is TRBJ2-1, the V gene TRBV12-3 or TRBV12-4; D is perhaps TRBD1 or TRBD2 (6 bases each). The V end was cut by 7 bases, the J end by 8 bases, with 18 bases between. The CDR3 has 14 amino acids. This chain's CDR3 is CASKKEGRGDEQFF. CDR3 DNA: TGTGCCAGCAAAAAAGAGGGTAGGGGGGATGAGCAGTTCTTC.

This clonotype was seen at least ten times. The gene calls are TRBV29-1 and TRBJ1-1; tentatively, D is TRBD1 (6 bases). Trimming took off 3 bases at V and 3 bases at J, with 11 bases between the two ends. CDR1 SQVTM and CDR2 ANQGSEA come from the germline V gene. CDR3 length: 13 residues. CDR3 nucleotide sequence: TGCAGCGTTGACGGGGGCTCGTACACTGAAGCTTTCTTT. Translated: CSVDGGSYTEAFF.

This clonotype was picked up many times. This chain uses TRBV12-3 or TRBV12-4 with TRBJ1-1, with D possibly TRBD1 on 6 matching bases. V lost 1 base, J lost 1 base, and 7 bases lay in between. The CDR3 sequence is 14 residues long. CDR3 nucleotide sequence: TGTGCCAGCAGTTTAGGGGGGCAGAACACTGAAGCTTTCTTT. This encodes CASSLGGQNTEAFF.

This clonotype came up a few times. The chain uses TRBV15 and TRBJ2-3, with D possibly being TRBD2 (5 bases). V was trimmed by 3 bases and J by 4 bases, leaving 14 bases between them. The CDR3 is made up of 15 amino acids. CDR1 and CDR2 (germline): LNHNV, YYDKDF (reference sequence). The CDR3 sequence: CATSSATTGADTQYF. CDR3 coding DNA: TGTGCCACCAGCAGCGCGACTACTGGGGCAGATACGCAGTATTTT.

This clonotype was seen at least ten times. The chain carries TRBV29-1 and TRBJ2-5, with TRBD1 matching 9 bases. CDR1 and CDR2 (germline): SQVTM, ANQGSEA. Losses at the gene ends were 3 bases for V and 5 bases for J; bases not matched to a gene: 7. This CDR3 comprises 14 residues. The CDR3 spells CSVEGTGSGETQYF. The CDR3 DNA is TGCAGCGTTGAGGGGACAGGGTCGGGTGAGACCCAGTACTTC.

This rearrangement joins TRBV11-2 to TRBJ2-5; D is uncertain. Deletions cut 3 bases from V and 3 bases from J, with 11 bases between. CDR1 is SGHAT, CDR2 FQNNGV, per germline. The CDR3 is 14 amino acids. The CDR3 sequence: CASSLRLVKETQYF. The CDR3 DNA reads TGTGCCAGCAGCTTGCGACTGGTTAAAGAGACCCAGTACTTC. The entire variable domain, with the rest obtained from reference TRBV11-2 and TRBJ2-5, is as follows: EAGVAQSPRYKIIEKRQSVAFWCNPISGHATLYWYQQILGQGPKLLIQFQNNGVVDDSQLPKDRFSAERLKGVDSTLKIQPAKLEDSAVYLCASSLRLVKETQYFGPGTRLLVL.

This clonotype was found a few times. A much larger clone sits a single nucleotide away, making a read error possible. It is likely a read error, because the conserved phenylalanine at the end of the CDR3 is missing. The V and J genes are TRBV20-1 and TRBJ2-1; TRBD1 agrees at 10 bases. There are 16 residues in the CDR3. V shed 5 bases, J shed 7 bases, and the junction held 14 bases outside the gene matches. Germline CDR1 is DFQATT and CDR2 is SNEGSKA (reference sequence). CDR3 residues: CSAGGLLDRGLNEQFS. In DNA form, the CDR3 reads TGCAGTGCTGGGGGGCTCCTGGACAGGGGGTTGAATGAGCAGTTCTCC.